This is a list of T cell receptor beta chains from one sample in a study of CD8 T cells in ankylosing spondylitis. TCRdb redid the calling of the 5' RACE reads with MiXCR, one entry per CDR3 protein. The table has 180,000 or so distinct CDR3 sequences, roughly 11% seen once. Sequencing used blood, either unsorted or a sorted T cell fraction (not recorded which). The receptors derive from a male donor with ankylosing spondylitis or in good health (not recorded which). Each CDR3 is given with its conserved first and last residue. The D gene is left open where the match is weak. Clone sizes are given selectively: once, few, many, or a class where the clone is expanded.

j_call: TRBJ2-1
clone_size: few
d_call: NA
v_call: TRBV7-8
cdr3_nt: TGTGCCAGCAGCCCAATGGGGCTGGAGTGGTTCTTC
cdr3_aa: CASSPMGLEWFF

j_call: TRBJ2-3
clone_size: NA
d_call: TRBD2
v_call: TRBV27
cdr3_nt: TGTGCCAGCTCTAGCGGGGGGGCCCCTTTGGATACGCAGTATTTT
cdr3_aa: CASSSGGAPLDTQYF

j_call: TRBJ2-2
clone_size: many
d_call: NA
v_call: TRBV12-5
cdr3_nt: TGTGCTAGTGGTTCCTACACCGGGGAGCTGTTTTTT
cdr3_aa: CASGSYTGELFF

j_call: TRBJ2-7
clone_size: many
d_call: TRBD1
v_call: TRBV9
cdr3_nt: TGTGCCAGCAGCGGGAGCGGACAGGGGGCCTACGAGCAGTACTTC
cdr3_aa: CASSGSGQGAYEQYF

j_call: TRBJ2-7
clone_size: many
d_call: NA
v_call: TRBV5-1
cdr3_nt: TGCGCCAGCAGCTCTGACAGGGGAGGGGACGAGCAGTACTTC
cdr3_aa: CASSSDRGGDEQYF

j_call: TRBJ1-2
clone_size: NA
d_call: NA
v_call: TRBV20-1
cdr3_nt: TGCAGTGCTAGAGATCCGGCGGGATGGTTCGGGGGCTACACCTTC
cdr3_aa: CSARDPAGWFGGYTF

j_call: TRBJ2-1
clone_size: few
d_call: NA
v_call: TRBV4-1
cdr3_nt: TGCGCCAGCAGCCCCTCCGGAGGGGCGGGCTACAATGAGCAGTTCTTC
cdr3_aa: CASSPSGGAGYNEQFF

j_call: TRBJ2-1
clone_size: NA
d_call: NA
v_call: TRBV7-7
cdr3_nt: TGTGCCAGCAGCCAAACCCGGGGGGCTAATGAGCAGTTCTTC
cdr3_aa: CASSQTRGANEQFF

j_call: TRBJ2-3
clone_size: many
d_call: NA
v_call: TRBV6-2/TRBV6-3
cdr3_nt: TGTGCCAGCAGTTACCCGACTGCCCGGGGGTCAGATACGCAGTATTTT
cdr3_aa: CASSYPTARGSDTQYF

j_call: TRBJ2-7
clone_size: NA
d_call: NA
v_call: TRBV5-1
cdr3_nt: TGCGCCAGCAGCTTGGTATCCGTGGGGGGATTCTCCTACGAGCAGTACTTC
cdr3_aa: CASSLVSVGGFSYEQYF

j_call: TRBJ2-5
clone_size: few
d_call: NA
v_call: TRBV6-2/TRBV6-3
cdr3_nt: TGTGCCAGCAGTTACTCGAGCCTAGCGAGAGAGACCCAGTACTTC
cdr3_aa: CASSYSSLARETQYF

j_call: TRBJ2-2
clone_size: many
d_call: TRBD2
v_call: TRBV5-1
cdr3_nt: TGCGCCAGCAGCTTGGATTTTGCGGGAGGGCCCCGGGAGCTGTTTTTT
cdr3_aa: CASSLDFAGGPRELFF

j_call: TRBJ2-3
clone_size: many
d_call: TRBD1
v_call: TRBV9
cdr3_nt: TGTGCCAGCAGCGTCGGACAGGGGAAAAGCACAGATACGCAGTATTTT
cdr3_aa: CASSVGQGKSTDTQYF

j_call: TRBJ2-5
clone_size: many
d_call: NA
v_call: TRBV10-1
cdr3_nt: TGCGCCAGCAGTGAGTCGACTCGCGGGGCAGGGGAGACCCAGTACTTC
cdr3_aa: CASSESTRGAGETQYF

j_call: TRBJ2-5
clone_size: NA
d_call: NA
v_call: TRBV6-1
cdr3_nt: TGTGCCAGCAGTGAAAATAGGGCGGCACAAGAGACCCAGTACTTC
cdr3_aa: CASSENRAAQETQYF

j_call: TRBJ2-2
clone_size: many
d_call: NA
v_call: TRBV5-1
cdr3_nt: TGCGCCAGCAGCTTGGAAGTGACTTTGAACACCGGGGAGCTGTTTTTT
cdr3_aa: CASSLEVTLNTGELFF

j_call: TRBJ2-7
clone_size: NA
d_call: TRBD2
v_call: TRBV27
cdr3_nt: TGTGCCAGCAGTACCTGGGCGGGAGGGCCAGGGTACTTC
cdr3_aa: CASSTWAGGPGYF

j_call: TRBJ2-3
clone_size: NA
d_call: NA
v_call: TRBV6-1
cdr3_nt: TGTGCCAGCAATCCACAGGCAGATACGCAGTATTTT
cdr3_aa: CASNPQADTQYF

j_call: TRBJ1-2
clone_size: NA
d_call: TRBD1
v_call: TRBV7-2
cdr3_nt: TGTGCCAGCAGCCTCTCGGACAGGAACTACACCTTC
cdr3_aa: CASSLSDRNYTF

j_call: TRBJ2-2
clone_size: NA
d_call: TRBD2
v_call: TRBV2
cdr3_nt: TGTGCCAGCAGGAGCCCTAGCGGGAGGAACACCGGGGAGCTGTTTTTT
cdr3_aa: CASRSPSGRNTGELFF

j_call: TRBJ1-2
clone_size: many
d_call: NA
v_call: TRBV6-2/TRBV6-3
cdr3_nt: TGTGCCAGCAGTACTGCAAGTGGCTACACCTTC
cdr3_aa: CASSTASGYTF

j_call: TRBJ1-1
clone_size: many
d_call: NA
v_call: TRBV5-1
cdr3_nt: TGCGCCAGCAGCTCCACCGAGGGCTGGAACACTGAAGCTTTCTTT
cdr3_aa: CASSSTEGWNTEAFF